These 12 T cell receptor beta chains were sequenced from one sample in a study of identifying expanded T cells in peripheral blood. Some clones are missing from TCRdb's copy, which holds only in-frame ones; the method was immunoSEQ multiplex PCR. The sample contains 100,000 or so clones, around nine tenths of which appear only once. The sequenced sample was blood. All receptors come from a person aged 18 to 75 in good health.

V usage is TRBV4-3 and J usage is TRBJ2-5; weak D call: TRBD1 (5 bases). The CDR3 has 14 residues. From germline, CDR1 is LGHNA and CDR2 YSLEER. Trimming left V 0 bases short and J 4 bases short, with 9 bases between. The CDR3 sequence: CASSQDRVRETQYF. DNA for the CDR3: TGCGCCAGCAGCCAAGACAGGGTTCGAGAGACCCAGTACTTC.

This chain joins TRBV4-2 and TRBJ2-3; 11 bases match TRBD2. Germline V gene sequence: CDR1 LGHNA, CDR2 YNFKEQ. After removal of 0 bases from V and 4 bases from J, the junction contained 3 bases not matched to a gene. This CDR3 comprises 16 residues. CDR3 coding DNA: TGTGCCAGCAGCCAAGATAGTAGCGGGGGGGCAGATACGCAGTATTTT. Amino acid sequence: CASSQDSSGGADTQYF.

The chain carries TRBV30 and TRBJ1-6; weak D call: TRBD1 (6 bases). The germline gives CDR1 GTSNPN, CDR2 SVGIG (reference sequence). The CDR3 consists of 16 residues. Deletions cut 1 base from V and 1 base from J, with 11 bases between. The chain's CDR3 is CAWSGRGTSYNSPLHF. The CDR3 DNA reads TGTGCCTGGAGTGGCAGGGGTACATCCTATAATTCACCCCTCCACTTT.

The CDR3 protein is CASSFHPGGGALNTEAFF. CDR3 bases: TGTGCCAGCAGCTTTCATCCCGGAGGGGGGGCTCTGAACACTGAAGCTTTCTTT. The chain combines TRBV11-2 with TRBJ1-1; D is perhaps TRBD1 (6 bases). The CDR3 runs to 18 residues. Looked up from germline, CDR1 is SGHAT and CDR2 is FQNNGV. V gave up 3 bases and J gave up 0 bases, with 20 bases separating them. The full variable domain, completed using reference TRBV11-2 and TRBJ1-1, is EAGVAQSPRYKIIEKRQSVAFWCNPISGHATLYWYQQILGQGPKLLIQFQNNGVVDDSQLPKDRFSAERLKGVDSTLKIQPAKLEDSAVYLCASSFHPGGGALNTEAFFGQGTRLTVV.

The chain links TRBV4-3 to TRBJ2-6; D remains unclear. The CDR3 sequence is 15 residues long. In germline, CDR1 is LGHNA, CDR2 YSLEER. Deletions cut 3 bases from V and 1 base from J, with 7 bases between. In DNA form, the CDR3 reads TGCGCCAGCAGCCAGGGTGGTTCTGGGGCCAACGTCCTGACTTTC. The encoded protein is CASSQGGSGANVLTF.

In the case of this clone: Germline is not matched at one junction end, which may reflect a read error. For the CDR3, the DNA is TGTGCCAGTAGTACCCACGGGGGCCACGAAGCCTTCTTT. It codes for CASSTHGGHEAFF. The gene calls are TRBV19 and TRBJ1-1; tentatively, D is TRBD1 (6 bases). CDR3 length: 13 residues. Germline CDR1 is LNHDA and CDR2 is SQIVND (reference sequence).

This rearrangement joins TRBV7-9 to TRBJ1-6; D not resolved. The CDR3 loop spans 17 amino acids. V was pared by 5 bases and J by 0 bases, with 14 bases between. Germline V gene sequence: CDR1 SEHNR, CDR2 FQNEAQ (reference sequence). The CDR3 sequence: CASSPGLPSSYNSPLHF. The CDR3 region has the DNA TGTGCCAGCAGCCCTGGACTCCCGAGCTCCTATAATTCACCCCTCCACTTT.

In nucleotides, the CDR3 is TGTGCCAGCAGCCAAGGAGGTCGCAGGGAGGGTGAAAAACTGTTTTTT. Translating it yields CASSQGGRREGEKLFF. The rearrangement joins TRBV4-2 to TRBJ1-4; D is possibly TRBD1 (5 bases). Trimming left V 1 base short and J 7 bases short, with 16 bases between. The length of the CDR3 is 16 residues. Germline CDR1 is LGHNA and CDR2 is YNFKEQ.

The chain links TRBV6-6 to TRBJ1-2, with 9 bases aligning to TRBD1. The CDR3 loop spans 15 amino acids. CDR1 is MNHNY and CDR2 is SVGAGI in the germline V gene (reference sequence). The V and J ends lost 2 bases and 8 bases, in that order; junction bases with no gene match: 9. The CDR3 nucleotides are TGTGCCAGCAGTTACAGCGGACAGGGGTTTGGAGGCTACACCTTC. Translation: CASSYSGQGFGGYTF.

The genes are TRBV6-5 and TRBJ1-5, with D perhaps matching TRBD1 (5 bases). CDR3 length: 13 residues. Germline V gives CDR1 MNHEY, CDR2 SVGAGI. The V end lost 6 bases, the J end lost 2 bases, and 8 bases lay between the germline ends. CDR3 loop: CASSWDGNQPQHF. The CDR3 nucleotides are TGTGCCAGCAGCTGGGACGGCAATCAGCCCCAGCATTTT.

This rearrangement joins TRBV27 to TRBJ2-3; D gene uncertain. Trimming left V 4 bases short and J 3 bases short, with 8 bases between. Looked up from germline, CDR1 is MNHEY and CDR2 is SMNVEV (reference sequence). CDR3 length: 13 residues. As DNA, the CDR3 is TGTGCCAGCAGTTCCTTTTTGACAGATACGCAGTATTTT. It is translated as CASSSFLTDTQYF.

The genes are TRBV7-8 and TRBJ2-5; tentative D call: TRBD2 (6 bases). The germline V gene has CDR1 SGHVS and CDR2 FQNEAQ. V was cut by 5 bases and J by 2 bases, with 9 bases left in between. This CDR3 has 13 amino acids. DNA for the CDR3: TGTGCCAGCAGCCCGGGGGTACAAGAGACCCAGTACTTC. It is translated as CASSPGVQETQYF.